What follows are 18 T cell receptor beta chains derived from one specimen sequenced in a study of T cells in women clearing cervical HPV infection. Sequenced by immunoSEQ multiplex PCR; TCRdb stores in-frame clones only, minus some. The ten top clones account for approximately 34%, within a sample of 46,000 or so clones. The sample consisted of blood buffy coat. All receptors derive from a woman aged 18-70 years with a cervical HPV16 infection that either progressed to CIN3+ or cleared (not recorded which).

Comment on this clone: The read ends 3 residues shy of where the CDR3 ends; the end is completed using the germline J gene. V is TRBV11-3 and J is TRBJ2-3, with D tentatively TRBD2 (5 bases). Trimming shortened V by 5 bases and J by 7 bases, and 10 bases separated the two germline ends. Germline CDR1 is SGHNT and CDR2 is YENEEA. This CDR3 is built from 12 residues. The sequenced CDR3 bases are TGTGCCAGCAGCCTCACTAGTTATACG. It specifies CASSLTSYT. The entire CDR3 is CASSLTSYTQYF.

Regarding this clone: The CDR3 end falls 3 residues outside the read, so it is completed with the germline J gene. V gene TRBV18 combines with J gene TRBJ2-7; D remains unclear. The ends were cut back, 4 bases at V and 4 bases at J, with 8 bases in the middle. The CDR3 has 12 residues. Germline loops: CDR1 KGHSH, CDR2 LQKENI. CDR3 DNA (partial): TGTGCCAGCTCACGGGCCCGTTACGAG. It translates to CASSRARYE. The whole CDR3 sequence reads CASSRARYEQYF.

This CDR3 reads CASSLTPVSEQYF. CDR3 bases read: TGTGCCAGCAGCTTAACTCCCGTTTCCGAG. The chain combines TRBV7-3 with TRBJ2-7; D uncertain. The CDR3 extends 3 residues past the end of the read, so its final part is completed from the germline J gene. The CDR3 is made up of 13 amino acids. Trimming shortened V by 0 bases and J by 6 bases, and 9 bases separated the two germline ends. Germline CDR1 SGHTA, CDR2 FQGTGA.

About this clone itself: The read ends 3 residues before the CDR3 terminus; that terminus is restored from the germline J gene. The chain uses TRBV14 and TRBJ2-2; possible D gene TRBD1, 5 bases. Germline CDR1 SGHDN, CDR2 FVKESK. CDR3 length: 16 amino acids. The CDR3 protein is CASSQGTHTTNEKLFF. CDR3 bases read: TGTGCCAGCAGCCAAGGGACACATACAACTAATGAAAAG.

In the case of this clone: From the germline J gene comes the end of the CDR3, since the read stops 3 residues before it. The chain carries TRBV30 and TRBJ1-2, with unresolved D. V lost 0 bases, J lost 2 bases, and 13 bases lay in between. CDR3 size: 15 residues. In germline, CDR1 is GTSNPN, CDR2 SVGIG (reference sequence). The covered CDR3 bases are TGTGCCTGGAGTGTAGTCCCAAAAGCAAACTATGGC. Translation: CAWSVVPKANYG. From start to end, the CDR3 is CAWSVVPKANYGYTF.

In regard to this clone: The CDR3 end is not reached by the read, which stops 3 residues before it; the germline J gene fills it in. J is TRBJ1-5 and V is TRBV7-2; 10 bases are shared with TRBD1. The germline CDR1 and CDR2 sequences are SGHTA and FQGNSA. Unmatched junction bases numbered 6, after V lost 6 bases and J lost 7 bases. The CDR3 has 14 amino acids. The CDR3 sequence is CASSGGQGKQPQHF. Incomplete CDR3 DNA: TGTGCCAGCAGTGGGGGACAGGGGAAGCAGCCC.

Notes on this clone: Read data end 3 residues before the CDR3 end; the end is taken from the germline J gene. V and J are TRBV14 and TRBJ1-4; tentatively, D is TRBD1 (6 bases). The germline CDR1 and CDR2 sequences are SGHDN and FVKESK. This CDR3 comprises 14 residues. Trimming removed 1 base from V and 8 bases from J, with 11 bases in between. CDR3 DNA, as far as it was read: TGTGCCAGCAGCCAAGTTGGGGGGGGCGAAAAA. It codes for CASSQVGGGEK. The CDR3 in full is CASSQVGGGEKLFF.

Of note for this clone: The read terminates 3 residues ahead of where the CDR3 ends, so the germline J gene completes it. The chain joins TRBV6-1 to TRBJ1-3; D may be TRBD1 (6 bases). CDR1 MNHNS and CDR2 SASEGT come from the germline V gene. The V and J ends lost 3 bases and 4 bases respectively, with 16 bases between them. CDR3 length: 16 residues. The CDR3 is CASSENPQGSGNTIYF. The covered CDR3 bases are TGTGCCAGCAGTGAGAATCCACAGGGCAGCGGAAACACC.

Notes on this clone: The read halts 3 residues ahead of the CDR3 end, with the missing end drawn from the germline J gene. This chain joins TRBV11-1 and TRBJ1-5; no clear D gene. The CDR3 runs 14 residues. The V end was cut by 6 bases, the J end by 3 bases, with 12 bases between. From germline, CDR1 is SGHAT and CDR2 FQDESV (reference sequence). The covered CDR3 bases are TGTGCCAGCAGTCCACGGGGATTCAATCAGCCC. It is translated as CASSPRGFNQP. The entire CDR3 reads CASSPRGFNQPQHF.

In the case of this clone: The read ends 3 residues shy of where the CDR3 ends; the end is completed using the germline J gene. The chain carries TRBV4-2 and TRBJ2-4; 8 bases are a match to TRBD1. From germline, CDR1 is LGHNA and CDR2 YNFKEQ. The CDR3 is 15 amino acids. Germline trimming cut 0 bases from V and 6 bases from J; bases unmatched to any gene: 4. The CDR3 bases that were read are TGTGCCAGCAGCCAAGACCAGGGGGCCGGAAACATT. Translated: CASSQDQGAGNI. The full CDR3 protein reads CASSQDQGAGNIQYF.

In the case of this clone: Read sequence stops 3 residues before the CDR3 end, and the germline J gene provides the missing end. J is TRBJ2-7 and V is TRBV2; TRBD2 matches 9 bases. The CDR3 runs 13 residues. CDR1 and CDR2 (germline): SNHLY, FYNNEI. Trimming cost V 6 bases and J 3 bases; bases outside gene matches: 3. The covered CDR3 bases are TGTGCCAGCAGCGCGGGGGGGTACTACGAG. Translating gives CASSAGGYYE. The whole CDR3 protein is CASSAGGYYEQYF.

CDR3 DNA (partial): TGTGCCAGCAGCACCAACAGGGGGACAGGCACTGAA. It yields the protein CASSTNRGTGTE. The full CDR3 protein is CASSTNRGTGTEAFF. The chain uses TRBV11-2 and TRBJ1-1; 8 bases fit TRBD1. The sequence runs out 3 residues before the end of the CDR3; the remainder is reconstructed from the germline J gene. Trimming took 5 bases from V and 4 from J; bases not matched to a gene: 9. The V gene's germline CDR1 is SGHAT and CDR2 FQNNGV. This CDR3 contains 15 residues. The entire variable domain, with the rest obtained from reference TRBV11-2 and TRBJ1-1, is as follows: EAGVAQSPRYKIIEKRQSVAFWCNPISGHATLYWYQQILGQGPKLLIQFQNNGVVDDSQLPKDRFSAERLKGVDSTLKIQPAKLEDSAVYLCASSTNRGTGTEAFFGQGTRLTVV.

Notes on this clone: Read data end 3 residues before the CDR3 end; the end is taken from the germline J gene. The chain uses TRBV5-1 and TRBJ1-1; possibly TRBD1 for D (6 bases). The CDR3 loop spans 15 amino acids. Between the trimmed V and J ends, which lost 5 bases and 1 base, there was a span of 15 bases. From germline, CDR1 is SGHRS and CDR2 YFSETQ. The CDR3 DNA, read in part, is TGCGCCAGCAGGGAACAGGGAGTGGCGAACACTGAA. The encoded protein is CASREQGVANTE. The entire CDR3 protein is CASREQGVANTEAFF.

In regard to this clone: The read is 3 residues too short to cover the CDR3 end, so that end is filled in from the germline J gene. This sample also contains other DNA sequences that code for the same CDR3. The chain joins TRBV4-2 to TRBJ1-1, with D possibly matching TRBD1 (5 bases). V was cut by 4 bases and J by 7 bases, with 34 bases left in between. In germline, CDR1 is LGHNA, CDR2 YNFKEQ. The CDR3 covers 20 residues. The CDR3 reads CASSPPGGSFETSIRDEAFF. Partial CDR3 DNA: TGTGCCAGCAGCCCCCCGGGGGGGTCTTTTGAGACTAGTATAAGGGATGAA.

About this clone: The read falls 3 residues short of the CDR3 end, and the missing part is taken from the germline J gene. The chain combines TRBV7-9 with TRBJ1-1; no clear D gene. This CDR3 has 13 residues. Deletions cut 6 bases from V and 2 bases from J, with 10 bases between. Per germline, CDR1 SEHNR and CDR2 FQNEAQ (reference sequence). The CDR3 DNA, read in part, is TGTGCCAGCAGTCGCCAGGATAACACTGAA. Translated: CASSRQDNTE. The full CDR3 is CASSRQDNTEAFF.

Concerning this clone itself: The CDR3 goes on 3 residues after the read ends, and that part is filled in from the germline J gene. The chain carries TRBV7-3 and TRBJ1-1, with D hard to call. CDR3 length: 13 residues. Per the germline V gene, CDR1 is SGHTA and CDR2 is FQGTGA. V lost 1 base, J lost 5 bases, and 8 bases lay in between. Incomplete CDR3 DNA: TGTGCCAGCAGCTTAATCCTAGGTACTGAA. It yields the protein CASSLILGTE. From start to end, the CDR3 is CASSLILGTEAFF.

For this clone: The read gets to within 3 residues of the CDR3 end, and the germline J gene fills in the rest. The J gene is TRBJ1-2, the V gene TRBV20-1; D is ambiguous. Per germline, CDR1 DFQATT and CDR2 SNEGSKA (reference sequence). This CDR3 has 11 residues. V was shortened by 5 bases and J by 7 bases, with 11 bases between the two germline ends. The covered CDR3 bases are TGCAGTGCTTGGCAGGCTGGTGGC. It encodes CSAWQAGG. In full, the CDR3 is CSAWQAGGYTF.

In the case of this clone: Sequencing ends 3 residues short of the CDR3 end; the germline J gene provides the rest. The chain couples TRBV7-9 to TRBJ2-3; 9 positions agree with TRBD1. Germline V lookup: CDR1 SEHNR, CDR2 FQNEAQ (reference sequence). Trimming took 5 bases from V and 4 from J; bases not matched to a gene: 7. The length of the CDR3 is 15 residues. The sequenced part of the CDR3 DNA is TGTGCCAGCAGCCTTCTGACAGGGGGATCAGATACG. This codes for CASSLLTGGSDT. The entire CDR3 protein reads CASSLLTGGSDTQYF.